This passage covers 27 T cell receptor beta chains from one sample sequenced in a study of OX40 agonist ivuxolimab in advanced cancers. The method was immunoSEQ multiplex PCR; TCRdb's version includes in-frame clones alone and lacks a portion of them. The table has about 61,000 clones, roughly 84% seen once; the top ten hold around 0.47%. The material was CD4+ or CD8+ T cells sorted from blood, obtained in a trial of the OX40 agonist ivuxolimab. The receptor source for this set is an adult with an advanced solid tumor such as melanoma, head and neck, liver or kidney cancer.

The gene calls are TRBV7-8 and TRBJ2-3; TRBD2 agrees at 7 bases. Trimming at V came to 3 bases and at J to 2 bases, leaving 11 bases not matched to a gene. Germline V CDR1 and CDR2: SGHVS, FQNEAQ. The CDR3 runs to 17 residues. CDR3 region: CASSFRDYSLYTDTQYF. DNA for the CDR3: TGTGCCAGCAGCTTCCGGGACTACTCCCTCTACACAGATACGCAGTATTTT.

The chain links TRBV10-3 to TRBJ1-5; D uncertain. CDR3 length: 14 amino acids. Per the germline V gene, CDR1 is ENHRY and CDR2 is SYGVKD. The V end was cut by 0 bases, the J end by 7 bases, with 10 bases between. CDR3 DNA sequence: TGTGCCATCAGTGAGTCGACTTTCCGACAGCCCCAGCATTTT. It is translated as CAISESTFRQPQHF.

This clone is medium-sized in the sample. The chain carries TRBV10-1 and TRBJ1-1; D is unresolved. Germline assignment: CDR1 WNHNN and CDR2 SYGVQD (reference sequence). The CDR3 is made up of 14 amino acids. Trimming stripped 0 bases from V and 4 bases from J, with 9 bases between. The CDR3 DNA follows: TGCGCCAGCAGTGAGTCGCCGGGGAGCACTGAAGCTTTCTTT. It is translated as CASSESPGSTEAFF.

The chain uses TRBV7-2 and TRBJ2-1; no firm D call. Per germline, CDR1 SGHTA and CDR2 FQGNSA. Trimming pared 2 bases from V and 5 bases from J, leaving 16 bases between. This CDR3 comprises 16 residues. This CDR3 reads CASSLRRFPTHNEQFF. Written as DNA, the CDR3 is TGTGCCAGCAGCTTAAGGCGATTCCCGACCCACAATGAGCAGTTCTTC.

The J gene is TRBJ1-4, the V gene TRBV4-1, with 8 bases lining up with TRBD1. The germline CDR1 and CDR2 sequences are MGHRA and YSYEKL. V was clipped by 2 bases and J by 6 bases; unmatched bases: 17. This CDR3 comprises 19 residues. The CDR3 nucleotides are TGCGCCAGCAGCCAATTAACGCCTCCCAGACAGGGGCGTTATGAAAAACTGTTTTTT. Translation: CASSQLTPPRQGRYEKLFF.

The chain carries TRBV11-2 and TRBJ2-7; a possible D gene is TRBD2 (6 bases). CDR1 and CDR2 from the germline V gene are SGHAT and FQNNGV. V was clipped by 7 bases and J by 7 bases, with 17 bases between them. This CDR3 comprises 13 residues. This CDR3 reads CASIGGPDGEQYF. In DNA form, the CDR3 reads TGTGCCAGCATCGGGGGACCCGATGGAGAGCAGTACTTC.

The rearrangement links TRBV4-1 to TRBJ2-7, with TRBD1 identical over 8 bases. The trim removed 2 bases at V and 1 base at J, leaving 13 bases unmatched. The length of the CDR3 is 18 residues. The V gene's germline CDR1 is MGHRA and CDR2 YSYEKL. CDR3 region: CASSQREWGDRHSYEQYF. The CDR3 DNA reads as TGCGCCAGCAGCCAAAGAGAGTGGGGGGACAGGCATTCCTACGAGCAGTACTTC.

This chain links TRBV27 with TRBJ1-5; unclear D gene. The V and J ends lost 1 base and 4 bases respectively, with 8 bases between them. CDR3 length equals 14 residues. CDR1 and CDR2 (germline): MNHEY, SMNVEV (reference sequence). CDR3 sequence: CASSLFGLNQPQHF. In DNA, the CDR3 is TGTGCCAGCAGTTTATTTGGCCTTAATCAGCCCCAGCATTTT.

V and J are TRBV11-2 and TRBJ2-4, with D perhaps TRBD1 or TRBD2 (5 bases each). This CDR3 is 14 amino acids long. V was clipped by 0 bases and J by 9 bases, with 12 bases between them. From germline, CDR1 is SGHAT and CDR2 FQNNGV. The CDR3: CASSLEVGVSIQYF. The CDR3, as DNA: TGTGCCAGCAGCTTAGAAGTGGGGGTTAGCATTCAGTACTTC.

V is TRBV29-1 and J is TRBJ2-2, with D perhaps given as TRBD1 or TRBD2 (6 bases each). In germline, CDR1 is SQVTM, CDR2 ANQGSEA. This CDR3 has 17 amino acids. Trimming took 4 bases from V and 6 from J, leaving 24 bases between them. The CDR3 DNA reads TGCAGCGTTGCTCTTAGTTTCGGGGGCAACATGGCCGGGGAGCTGTTTTTT. It is translated as CSVALSFGGNMAGELFF.

This chain joins TRBV5-4 and TRBJ2-7, with TRBD1 identical over 7 bases. With V trimmed by 3 bases and J by 2 bases, 8 bases remained unmatched. The length of the CDR3 is 15 residues. CDR1 SGHNT and CDR2 YYREEE come from the germline V gene (reference sequence). In DNA, the CDR3 is TGTGCCAGCAGCTGGAGCCGGGACAGAGCCTACGAGCAGTACTTC. Residues: CASSWSRDRAYEQYF.

This clone was counted a few times. The J gene is TRBJ1-5, the V gene TRBV28; D gene uncertain. Germline-derived CDR1 and CDR2 are MDHEN and SYDVKM. The CDR3 is 13 amino acids. The DNA of the CDR3 is TGTGCTTCCAAGGGAAATTGGAATCAGCCCCAGCATTTT. Its translation: CASKGNWNQPQHF.

The chain employs TRBV9 and TRBJ2-1; TRBD2 agrees at 8 bases. Germline V gene data show CDR1 as SGDLS and CDR2 as YYNGEE. CDR3 length: 12 amino acids. V was clipped by 5 bases and J by 12 bases; unmatched bases: 7. CDR3 coding DNA: TGTGCCAGCAGAGCGGGGGCCCCTGGGCAGTTCTTC. Translation: CASRAGAPGQFF.

The chain carries TRBV30 and TRBJ1-1; no clear D gene. This CDR3 spans 13 amino acids. V was shortened by 4 bases and J by 4 bases, with 13 bases between the two germline ends. CDR1 and CDR2 from the germline V gene are GTSNPN and SVGIG (reference sequence). The CDR3 loop is CAWNRGGSTEAFF. As DNA, the CDR3 is TGTGCCTGGAACCGAGGCGGGTCCACTGAAGCTTTCTTT.

The chain couples TRBV29-1 to TRBJ2-3, with TRBD2 matching over 10 bases. This CDR3 has 14 amino acids. With V trimmed by 6 bases and J by 5 bases, 8 bases remained unmatched. From germline, CDR1 is SQVTM and CDR2 ANQGSEA. The CDR3 sequence is CSVKREGPGDTQYF. For the CDR3, the DNA is TGCAGCGTGAAGCGGGAGGGCCCCGGAGATACGCAGTATTTT.

The chain links TRBV4-1 to TRBJ1-5; D uncertain. The CDR3 covers 13 residues. V was pared by 1 base and J by 4 bases, with 5 bases between. Germline CDR1 and CDR2: MGHRA and YSYEKL. CDR3: CASSQGRNQPQHF. In DNA form, the CDR3 reads TGCGCCAGCAGCCAAGGAAGGAATCAGCCCCAGCATTTT.

V gene TRBV10-3 combines with J gene TRBJ2-5, with TRBD1 identical over 12 bases. The V gene end was trimmed by 6 bases and the J gene end by 3 bases; junction bases not matched to a gene: 11. Per germline, CDR1 ENHRY and CDR2 SYGVKD. The CDR3 length is 17 residues. The CDR3: CAIRGGTGGRPEETQYF. In nucleotides, the CDR3 is TGTGCCATCAGAGGAGGGACAGGGGGCAGACCCGAAGAGACCCAGTACTTC.

The CDR3 bases are TGTGCCAGCAGTCCCGGCTTCCAAGAGACCCAGTACTTC. Translation gives CASSPGFQETQYF. The rearrangement links TRBV2 to TRBJ2-5; D not resolved. Deletions cut 5 bases from V and 1 base from J, with 8 bases between. The CDR3 runs 13 residues. Germline CDR1 reads SNHLY; CDR2 reads FYNNEI.

This clone occurred once. The chain employs TRBV6-1 and TRBJ2-7, with D possibly being TRBD1 (5 bases). The CDR3 consists of 13 residues. Trimming took 3 bases from V and 3 from J, leaving 9 bases between them. Germline CDR1 is MNHNS and CDR2 is SASEGT. CDR3 amino acids: CASSDRVNYEQYF. DNA of the CDR3: TGTGCCAGCAGTGACAGGGTAAACTACGAGCAGTACTTC.

CDR3 nucleotide sequence: TGTGCCAGTAGTATTATTCCGACCCGGCCGGGCGCTGGGGCCAACGTCCTGACTTTC. Translation: CASSIIPTRPGAGANVLTF. The genes are TRBV19 and TRBJ2-6; D not resolved. CDR3 length: 19 amino acids. Germline values: CDR1 LNHDA, CDR2 SQIVND (reference sequence). V lost 3 bases to trimming and J lost 2 bases, with 20 bases between them.

This chain uses TRBV29-1 with TRBJ2-3; tentatively, D is TRBD1 (6 bases). V shed 6 bases and J shed 3 bases, with 10 bases lying between them. CDR1 and CDR2 (germline): SQVTM, ANQGSEA. The CDR3 is 12 amino acids. CDR3 DNA: TGCAGCGTCGCGACAGGAACAGATACGCAGTATTTT. This gives the protein CSVATGTDTQYF.

The chain carries TRBV5-4 and TRBJ2-5; TRBD2 aligns across 9 bases. V lost 2 bases and J lost 1; bases outside the gene matches: 3. This CDR3 contains 15 residues. The germline V gene has CDR1 SGHNT and CDR2 YYREEE (reference sequence). The chain's CDR3 is CASSFGGRAQETQYF. DNA of the CDR3: TGTGCCAGCAGCTTTGGCGGGAGGGCCCAAGAGACCCAGTACTTC.

This sequence joins TRBV5-6 and TRBJ1-1, with D unresolved. Trimming cost V 1 base and J 6 bases, with 7 bases left between them. The CDR3 covers 12 residues. Germline values: CDR1 SGHDT, CDR2 YYEEEE. The CDR3, as DNA: TGTGCCAGCAGCTTGTTTATCGCTGAAGCTTTCTTT. Translation: CASSLFIAEAFF.

J is TRBJ2-3 and V is TRBV30; TRBD2 matches at 12 bases. The germline V gene encodes CDR1 GTSNPN and CDR2 SVGIG (reference sequence). Trimming at V came to 1 base and at J to 6 bases, leaving 8 bases not matched to a gene. The CDR3 covers 16 residues. In nucleotides, the CDR3 is TGTGCCTGGAGTGCGACTAGCGGGGGAGAAGGGGATACGCAGTATTTT. Translated: CAWSATSGGEGDTQYF.

The chain carries TRBV14 and TRBJ2-2, with D hard to call. V lost 1 base and J 4 bases, leaving 10 bases between the germline ends. Per germline, CDR1 SGHDN and CDR2 FVKESK. This CDR3 is built from 15 residues. CDR3 DNA: TGTGCCAGCAGCCAAGTCCAAGTAGGCACCGGGGAGCTGTTTTTT. As protein: CASSQVQVGTGELFF.

This rearrangement joins TRBV28 to TRBJ2-5; 8 nucleotides match TRBD1. The CDR3 runs 15 residues. Germline V gene sequence: CDR1 MDHEN, CDR2 SYDVKM. V shed 3 bases and J 4 bases; nucleotides not matched to a gene: 7. The CDR3 reads CASSFFRGLGETQYF. The DNA for the CDR3 is TGTGCCAGCAGTTTTTTCAGGGGGCTAGGAGAGACCCAGTACTTC.

This clone came up a few times. V gene TRBV30 combines with J gene TRBJ2-2, with D perhaps TRBD1 (5 bases). V lost 4 bases to trimming and J lost 8 bases, with 17 bases between them. Germline loops: CDR1 GTSNPN, CDR2 SVGIG (reference sequence). The CDR3 contains 14 residues. Written as DNA, the CDR3 is TGTGCCTGGAAAAGGACACGGGTATTTGGGGAGCTGTTTTTT. Protein sequence: CAWKRTRVFGELFF.